The T cell receptor beta chain under discussion was sequenced for a study of spatial heterogeneity in lung cancer. As for the study in general: Where they were available, follow-up PBMC samples were sequenced, at a median of approximately two years after resection. Raw reads showed each unique TCR and UMI combination turning up more than ten times on average.

In TCRdb, the 5' RACE reads were re-called with MiXCR into one record per CDR3 protein. The profile covers roughly 120,000 distinct CDR3 sequences, with 12% appearing a single time and approximately 16% taken by the ten largest. Losses at the gene ends were 3 bases for V and 4 bases for J; bases not matched to a gene: 4. The CDR3 totals 15 residues. CDR1 and CDR2 (germline): SEHNR, FQNEAQ (reference sequence). The time point was: blood at routine non-recurrence follow-up after resection. Material for sequencing was whole RNA from tumor, nontumor lung or frozen PBMC, left unsorted. This chain links TRBV7-9 with TRBJ2-1, with 9 nucleotides matching TRBD1. The source material was PBMCs, sampled at follow-up. This sequence originates from a male donor with early-stage non-small cell lung cancer. This CDR3 reads CASSFWDRVYNEQFF. CDR3 DNA: TGTGCCAGCAGCTTCTGGGACAGGGTTTACAATGAGCAGTTCTTC.